A selection of T cell receptor beta chains follows, all from one sample in a study of cytomegalovirus exposure and HLA in healthy donors. Libraries were prepared by immunoSEQ multiplex PCR; TCRdb keeps only in-frame clonotypes and omits some of them. The data hold 100,000 to 120,000 clones, with roughly 90% observed a single time. Sequenced input: PBMCs. Every receptor here comes from a woman in her thirties in good health and CMV-seropositive. CDR3s include the opening cysteine and the closing phenylalanine or tryptophan. A D gene is named only where the DNA matches it firmly. Clone size, where shown, is once, few, many, or a class for clones that have expanded.

v_gene,j_gene,d_gene,abundance,CDR3nt,CDR3aa
TRBV7-9,TRBJ2-2,NA,once,TGTGCCAGCAGCTTCAGTGTCGGACAGAAGAACACCGGGGAGCTGTTTTTT,CASSFSVGQKNTGELFF
TRBV14,TRBJ2-7,TRBD2,NA,TGTGCCAGCAGCCAGGGACTAGCGGGGTCTTCCTACGAGCAGTACTTC,CASSQGLAGSSYEQYF
TRBV5-1,TRBJ2-2,NA,NA,TGCGCCAGCAGCCCCCGGGACTTCACCGGGGAGCTGTTTTTT,CASSPRDFTGELFF
TRBV9,TRBJ1-1,NA,NA,TGTGCCAGCAGCGTTCAGATGGACGGCGGCCTCCCCCAGGGGAACACTGAAGCTTTCTTT,CASSVQMDGGLPQGNTEAFF
TRBV14,TRBJ2-1,NA,NA,TGTGCCAGCAGCCAGAGTATCTTATCCTACAATGAGCAGTTCTTC,CASSQSILSYNEQFF
TRBV2,TRBJ2-5,NA,NA,TGTGCCAGCAGTTTAACTAGTAGCGATCAGACCCAGTACTTC,CASSLTSSDQTQYF
TRBV4-3,TRBJ2-7,NA,NA,TGCGCCAGCAGCCAAGATTCTGGCAACATCTACGAGCAGTACTTC,CASSQDSGNIYEQYF
TRBV9,TRBJ1-3,TRBD1,NA,TGTGCCAGCAGCCCGGGACAGGCCTCTGGAAACACCATATATTTT,CASSPGQASGNTIYF
TRBV7-8,TRBJ1-4,TRBD1,NA,TGTGCCAGCAGCTTAAGACAGGGGGAAACTAATGAAAAACTGTTTTTT,CASSLRQGETNEKLFF
TRBV2,TRBJ1-2,TRBD1,NA,TGTGCCAGCAGTCCCCAACAGGGGAACTATGGCTACACCTTC,CASSPQQGNYGYTF
TRBV19,TRBJ2-1,NA,NA,TGTGCCAGTAGTATGGGAGCTAACAATGAGCAGTTCTTC,CASSMGANNEQFF
TRBV28,TRBJ2-5,TRBD1,NA,TGTGCCAGCAGTTCTCATGGACAGGTTGGAGTGAGGGAGACCCAGTACTTC,CASSSHGQVGVRETQYF
TRBV27,TRBJ2-2,NA,NA,TGTGCCACCAATACGATCAGGGGTCCGAACACCGGGGAGCTGTTTTTT,CATNTIRGPNTGELFF
TRBV28,TRBJ1-6,NA,NA,TGTGCCAGCAGTCGGGAGGGCTATAATTCACCCCTCCACTTT,CASSREGYNSPLHF
TRBV5-6,TRBJ2-3,NA,NA,TGTGCCAGCAGCGATAGACAGACAGATACGCAGTATTTT,CASSDRQTDTQYF
TRBV7-3,TRBJ2-3,NA,NA,TGTGCCAGCAGCTTAACAGCCGTAGATACGCAGTATTTT,CASSLTAVDTQYF
TRBV5-4,TRBJ1-2,NA,few,TGTGCCAGCAGCTTGGAGATGGGAGAGAACTATGGCTACACCTTC,CASSLEMGENYGYTF
TRBV5-6,TRBJ2-6,TRBD2,NA,TGTGCCAGCAGCCTGACTAGCTCGCCTGGGGCCAACGTCCTGACTTTC,CASSLTSSPGANVLTF
TRBV5-1,TRBJ2-2,NA,NA,TGCGCCAGCAGCTCCCTCGGTCCCACCGGGGAGCTGTTTTTT,CASSSLGPTGELFF
TRBV28,TRBJ2-7,TRBD1,NA,TGTGCCAGCAGTACACCGGGACAGGGGGCCTACGAGCAGTACTTC,CASSTPGQGAYEQYF
TRBV7-9,TRBJ2-1,NA,once,TGTGCCAGCAGCTTAAACGGGGTCCACTACAATGAGCAGTTCTTC,CASSLNGVHYNEQFF
TRBV13,TRBJ2-1,TRBD2,once,TGTGCCAGCAGCCTACTAGCGGGAGTAACCTACAATGAGCAGTTCTTC,CASSLLAGVTYNEQFF
TRBV5-6,TRBJ2-7,TRBD1,few,TGTGCCAGCAGCTACGGAGGGACAGGCGAGCAGTACTTC,CASSYGGTGEQYF
TRBV19,TRBJ2-1,NA,NA,TGTGCCAGTAAGGATGTGACAGATTACAATGAGCAGTTCTTC,CASKDVTDYNEQFF
TRBV30,TRBJ2-7,NA,NA,TGTGCCTGGAGCCCCAACTACGAGCAGTACTTC,CAWSPNYEQYF
TRBV18,TRBJ2-7,NA,NA,TGTGCCAGCTCACCGTCGGGAGCCGGCGAGCAGTACTTC,CASSPSGAGEQYF
TRBV2,TRBJ2-3,NA,NA,TGTGCCAGCAGTGTCCCCGGACAGTACACAGATACGCAGTATTTT,CASSVPGQYTDTQYF
TRBV5-6,TRBJ2-6,TRBD1,few,TGTGCCAGCACCCAGGGGGACACGGCTGGGGCCAACGTCCTGACTTTC,CASTQGDTAGANVLTF
TRBV19,TRBJ2-7,TRBD2,NA,TGTGCCAGTAGCCCGACTAGCGGAGGAGGGTACGAGCAGTACTTC,CASSPTSGGGYEQYF
TRBV6-1,TRBJ2-1,TRBD2,NA,TGTGCCAGCAGAGCCCTAGCGGGGGGGAACAATGAGCAGTTCTTC,CASRALAGGNNEQFF
TRBV27,TRBJ2-1,TRBD2,NA,TGTGCCAGCAGTTTAGCGGGAGGGCCCTCCTACAATGAGCAGTTCTTC,CASSLAGGPSYNEQFF
TRBV28,TRBJ2-2,NA,NA,TGTGCCAGCAGTCCTCTAGCGCCGAACACCGGGGAGCTGTTTTTT,CASSPLAPNTGELFF
TRBV10-3,TRBJ2-2,TRBD2,NA,TGTGCCTCCAATAGCGGGGGGAACACCGGGGAGCTGTTTTTT,CASNSGGNTGELFF
TRBV2,TRBJ1-5,NA,NA,TGTGCCAGCAGTGCACAGACGGGCAATCAGCCCCAGCATTTT,CASSAQTGNQPQHF
TRBV19,TRBJ2-7,NA,NA,TGTGCCAGTAGTATTATTTTGGCGTCAGGGAGGAATCGCGAGCAGTACTTC,CASSIILASGRNREQYF
TRBV11-3,TRBJ1-5,NA,once,TGTGCCAGCAGGGAAGGAGGGACGGCTAGTAGCAATCAGCCCCAGCATTTT,CASREGGTASSNQPQHF
TRBV5-4,TRBJ1-3,NA,NA,TGTGCCAGCAGTTTAACACCCAGCGACACCATATATTTT,CASSLTPSDTIYF
TRBV7-6,TRBJ2-1,TRBD2,NA,TGTGCCAGCAGCTTATCCCCGGGGGGCTACAATGAGCAGTTCTTC,CASSLSPGGYNEQFF
TRBV4-1,TRBJ2-5,TRBD1,once,TGCGCCAGCAGCCAAGCAAATAAGGGACCGGGACAGCACCTCCAAGAGACCCAGTACTTC,CASSQANKGPGQHLQETQYF
TRBV2,TRBJ2-7,NA,NA,TGTGCCAGCGTTTTCGGGAGCGAGCAGTACTTC,CASVFGSEQYF
TRBV19,TRBJ1-4,TRBD1,NA,TGTGCCAGTAGCCCCGGGACAGGGGGCACGGCTAATGAAAAACTGTTTTTT,CASSPGTGGTANEKLFF
TRBV19,TRBJ1-6,TRBD1,NA,TGTGCCAGTAGTATGAGATGGAGGGGGCGGTCACCCCTCCACTTT,CASSMRWRGRSPLHF
TRBV5-1,TRBJ2-1,NA,NA,TGCGCCAGCAGCTTGGCTTCCAGCGCTTACAATGAGCAGTTCTTC,CASSLASSAYNEQFF
TRBV30,TRBJ1-2,NA,NA,TGTGCCTGGGACAGGACCTACGAGGGCTACACCTTC,CAWDRTYEGYTF
TRBV15,TRBJ2-5,NA,NA,TGTGCCACCAGCAACAAGGGAGGAGAGACCCAGTACTTC,CATSNKGGETQYF
TRBV7-9,TRBJ2-1,NA,NA,TGTGCCAGCAGTCGAGAAGGGACTCAACACAATGAGCAGTTCTTC,CASSREGTQHNEQFF
TRBV5-4,TRBJ2-5,TRBD1,NA,TGTGCCAGCAGCCCCTACGGACAGGGAAGGGAGACCCAGTACTTC,CASSPYGQGRETQYF
TRBV28,TRBJ1-2,TRBD1,NA,TGTGCCAGCAGTTTACTTACAGGGGGTAACTATGGCTACACCTTC,CASSLLTGGNYGYTF
TRBV4-1,TRBJ2-5,NA,NA,TGCGCCAGCAGCCAGGGGGCGCGCGAGACCCAGTACTTC,CASSQGARETQYF
TRBV5-1,TRBJ1-1,NA,NA,TGCGCCAGCAGCCGACAGAGCAGGATGAACACTGAAGCTTTCTTT,CASSRQSRMNTEAFF
TRBV10-3,TRBJ2-1,TRBD2,NA,TGTGCCACGTCGGTCGGGGGGTACAATGAGCAGTTCTTC,CATSVGGYNEQFF
TRBV13,TRBJ2-3,NA,NA,TGTGCCAGCAGCTTAGGTCCAGGCAGAGGCACAGATACGCAGTATTTT,CASSLGPGRGTDTQYF
TRBV9,TRBJ2-2,NA,few,TGTGCCAGCAGCCCTCGGGTAGGCGGGGAGCTGTTTTTT,CASSPRVGGELFF